These T cell receptor beta chains were read from a single sample in a study of cytomegalovirus exposure and HLA in healthy donors. Sequencing was performed with immunoSEQ multiplex PCR; in TCRdb, only in-frame clones are kept and a portion is missing. The repertoire shows 100,000 to 150,000 clones; the top ten hold under 2%. The specimen was PBMCs. The receptors stem from a woman aged 40 to 50 in good health and CMV-seronegative. The CDR3 runs from the conserved cysteine through the conserved F or W. A D gene is named only where the DNA matches it firmly.

D gene: -; V gene: TRBV28; J gene: TRBJ1-2; CDR3 DNA: TGTGCCAGCAGTTCTAGCTACAGGGTTAACTATGGCTACACCTTC; CDR3 protein: CASSSSYRVNYGYTF
D gene: TRBD2; V gene: TRBV9; J gene: TRBJ2-2; CDR3 DNA: TGTGCCAGCAGCGGCCTAGCGGGGGATAGGGAGCTGTTTTTT; CDR3 protein: CASSGLAGDRELFF
D gene: -; V gene: TRBV28; J gene: TRBJ1-2; CDR3 DNA: TGTGCCAGCAGTTTACCTATCAGCGAATATGGCTACACCTTC; CDR3 protein: CASSLPISEYGYTF
D gene: -; V gene: TRBV7-2; J gene: TRBJ2-3; CDR3 DNA: TGTGCCAGCAGCTTAGCGCCTGGGGCCGATACGCAGTATTTT; CDR3 protein: CASSLAPGADTQYF
D gene: -; V gene: TRBV2; J gene: TRBJ2-3; CDR3 DNA: TGTGCCAGCAGTCCTTTGAGGACAGCGACCACAGATACGCAGTATTTT; CDR3 protein: CASSPLRTATTDTQYF
D gene: -; V gene: TRBV7-8; J gene: TRBJ1-6; CDR3 DNA: TGTGCCAGCAGCTTGAGTCGCGGTATAAGGAATTCACCCCTCCACTTT; CDR3 protein: CASSLSRGIRNSPLHF
D gene: TRBD1; V gene: TRBV5-1; J gene: TRBJ1-1; CDR3 DNA: TGCGCCAGCAGCAGGGACAGGACGGGCACTGAAGCTTTCTTT; CDR3 protein: CASSRDRTGTEAFF
D gene: -; V gene: TRBV6-1; J gene: TRBJ2-7; CDR3 DNA: TGTGCCAGCAGTGCCTACTACGAGCAGTACTTC; CDR3 protein: CASSAYYEQYF
D gene: -; V gene: TRBV15; J gene: TRBJ2-5; CDR3 DNA: TGTGCCACCAGCAGGTCCGGGGACGGCGGGGCGGGTGAGACCCAGTACTTC; CDR3 protein: CATSRSGDGGAGETQYF
D gene: -; V gene: TRBV2; J gene: TRBJ2-5; CDR3 DNA: TGTGCCAGCAGTGAAGCGACCAGGGGGGCGGAGACCCAGTACTTC; CDR3 protein: CASSEATRGAETQYF
D gene: -; V gene: TRBV6-5; J gene: TRBJ2-4; CDR3 DNA: TGTGCCAGCAGTTACTCGAACGGGTTAGCCAAAAACATTCAGTACTTC; CDR3 protein: CASSYSNGLAKNIQYF
D gene: TRBD2; V gene: TRBV5-3; J gene: TRBJ2-5; CDR3 DNA: TGTGCCAGAAGCTCCGGCGGGAGGGTGGGATTTGAGACCCAGTACTTC; CDR3 protein: CARSSGGRVGFETQYF
D gene: -; V gene: TRBV18; J gene: TRBJ1-5; CDR3 DNA: TGTGCCAGCTCACTAGAAAATCAGCCCCAGCATTTT; CDR3 protein: CASSLENQPQHF
D gene: TRBD2; V gene: TRBV6-1; J gene: TRBJ2-7; CDR3 DNA: TGTGCCAGCAGTGAAGTAGGGCTAGCGGGGACCGGGTACTTC; CDR3 protein: CASSEVGLAGTGYF
D gene: -; V gene: TRBV6-5; J gene: TRBJ1-5; CDR3 DNA: TGTGCCAGCAGTTACCTGGGGGGAGGCCAGCCCCAGCATTTT; CDR3 protein: CASSYLGGGQPQHF
D gene: TRBD1; V gene: TRBV4-2; J gene: TRBJ2-7; CDR3 DNA: TGTGCCAGCAGCCCGAGCGGGACAGGGGGATACGAGCAGTACTTC; CDR3 protein: CASSPSGTGGYEQYF
D gene: -; V gene: TRBV2; J gene: TRBJ1-5; CDR3 DNA: TGTGCCAGCAGCGCAGAGGCAGCCCAGCATTTT; CDR3 protein: CASSAEAAQHF
D gene: TRBD1; V gene: TRBV14; J gene: TRBJ2-2; CDR3 DNA: TGTGCCAGCAGCCCTCTCCCGGGACAGGGTATGGACGGGGAGCTGTTTTTT; CDR3 protein: CASSPLPGQGMDGELFF
D gene: TRBD1; V gene: TRBV5-1; J gene: TRBJ2-7; CDR3 DNA: TGCGCCAGCAACCCGGGACAGGGGTCGGGCGAGCAGTACTTC; CDR3 protein: CASNPGQGSGEQYF
D gene: -; V gene: TRBV28; J gene: TRBJ1-1; CDR3 DNA: TGTGCCAGCAGTCCAGGAGGGCCGAACACTGAAGCTTTCTTT; CDR3 protein: CASSPGGPNTEAFF
D gene: -; V gene: TRBV28; J gene: TRBJ1-5; CDR3 DNA: TGTGCCAGCAGTCCCCATAGCAATCAGCCCCAGCATTTT; CDR3 protein: CASSPHSNQPQHF
D gene: -; V gene: TRBV5-1; J gene: TRBJ2-1; CDR3 DNA: TGCGCCAGCAGCTTGAGGGGGGGACGGGGGCAGTTCTTC; CDR3 protein: CASSLRGGRGQFF
D gene: TRBD1; V gene: TRBV19; J gene: TRBJ2-5; CDR3 DNA: TGTGCCAGTAGTATGCACCGGGACAGAGCCAAAGAGACCCAGTACTTC; CDR3 protein: CASSMHRDRAKETQYF
D gene: -; V gene: TRBV18; J gene: TRBJ2-2; CDR3 DNA: TGTGCCAGCTCACCCGCACAGGCGACCGGGGAGCTGTTTTTT; CDR3 protein: CASSPAQATGELFF
D gene: -; V gene: TRBV7-3; J gene: TRBJ2-1; CDR3 DNA: TGTGCCAGCAGGTTGGACAGAAACAATGAGCAGTTCTTC; CDR3 protein: CASRLDRNNEQFF
D gene: TRBD2; V gene: TRBV28; J gene: TRBJ2-3; CDR3 DNA: TGTGCCAGCCCCCCAGCGGGGGGCACAGATACGCAGTATTTT; CDR3 protein: CASPPAGGTDTQYF
D gene: -; V gene: TRBV6-5; J gene: TRBJ2-7; CDR3 DNA: TGTGCCAGCAGTTACGGGGGGGGCGGTCGGTCCTACGAGCAGTACTTC; CDR3 protein: CASSYGGGGRSYEQYF
D gene: TRBD2; V gene: TRBV7-8; J gene: TRBJ2-5; CDR3 DNA: TGTGCCAGCAGCTTAGCGAGACTAGCGAAAGAGACCCAGTACTTC; CDR3 protein: CASSLARLAKETQYF
D gene: -; V gene: TRBV28; J gene: TRBJ2-2; CDR3 DNA: TGTGCCAGCAGGGCAGGGGATAACACCGGGGAGCTGTTTTTT; CDR3 protein: CASRAGDNTGELFF